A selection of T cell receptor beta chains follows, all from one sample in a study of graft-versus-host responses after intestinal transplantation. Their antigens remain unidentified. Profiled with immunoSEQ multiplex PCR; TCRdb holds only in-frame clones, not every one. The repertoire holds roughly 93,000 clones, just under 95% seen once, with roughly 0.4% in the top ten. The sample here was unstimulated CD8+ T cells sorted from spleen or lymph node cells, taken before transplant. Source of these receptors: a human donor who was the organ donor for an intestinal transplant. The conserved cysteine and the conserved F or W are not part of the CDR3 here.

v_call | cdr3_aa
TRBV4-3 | ASSQGRGPGELF
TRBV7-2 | ASSPGTGTLYGYT
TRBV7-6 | ASSSPAHVEFSTNEKLF
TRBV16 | ASSPGFYGYT
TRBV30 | AWSVETGPNYGYT
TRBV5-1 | ASSLGASYEQY
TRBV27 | ASSSSPSGTGVNQPQH
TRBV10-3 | AIGASTEAF
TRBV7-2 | ASSPPGNQPQH
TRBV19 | ASNRPQDRFKGGYT
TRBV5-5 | ASSPSGGRKMNTEAF
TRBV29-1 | SVEFWQANTEAF
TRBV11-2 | ASSLGQGVDTEAF
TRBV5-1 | ASSQSGWGSELYGYT
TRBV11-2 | ASSLVTRVDYGYT
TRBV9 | ASSTRTGTVYGYT
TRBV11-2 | ASSLVFQGGDSGELF
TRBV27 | ASSPQHVSATNEKLF
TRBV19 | ASSAGTGGAYEQY
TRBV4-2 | ASSQAAGGGDGYT
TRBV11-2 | ASSLEQGRFYNEQF
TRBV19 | ASSISTGELF
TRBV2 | ASSARQGYGQY
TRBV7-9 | ASSPAYRDEQY
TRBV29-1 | SVYRADFEQY
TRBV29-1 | SVAGYGYT
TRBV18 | ASSPPLGASEQF
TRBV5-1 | ASSLEQPYQETQY
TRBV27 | ASRLPRGGNQPQH
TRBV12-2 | ASRLTANTEAF
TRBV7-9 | ASSLAGPGNTIY
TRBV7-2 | ASRSQGSYGYT
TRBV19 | ASSGSSNQPQH
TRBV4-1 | ASSLTTGAAEAF
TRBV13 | ASSFCGMRFFCRQGRREQF
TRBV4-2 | ASSQRAPGDISYEQY
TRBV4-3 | ASSQDLAGGTDTQY
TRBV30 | AWSRGANYGYT
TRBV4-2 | ASSQEEGANVLT
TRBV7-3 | ASSPGGAAGETQY
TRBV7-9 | ASSLGLDPTEAF
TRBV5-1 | ASSQAGGRSYEQY
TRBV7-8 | ASSLGGGPGNEQF
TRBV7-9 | ASSPRLRDRGEKLF
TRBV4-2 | ASSQKDRGSTEAF
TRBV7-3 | ASSSRAGTSGSYEQY
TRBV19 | ASSIGTDYEQY
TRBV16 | ASSQTGIYGYT
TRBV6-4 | ASSEGGDGYEQY
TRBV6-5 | ASSYSGIRGGYT
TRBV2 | ASGALAGGPSDTQY
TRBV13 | ASSLASGAYEQY
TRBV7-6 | ASSPRVVTYEQY
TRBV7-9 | ASSATGSADQPQH
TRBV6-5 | ASSYSGGGDGYT
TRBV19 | ASSIPTSGGRGEQF
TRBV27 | ASSSTGKNTEAF
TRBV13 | ASSTRREGTDTQY
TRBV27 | ASSWTGGQPQH